Included here is one TCR beta chain sequence, with context. Its cognate antigen has yet to be identified. No clone much larger than this one lies a single base away; base qualities are absent. The data are from a study of siplizumab effects on memory and regulatory T cells (dated by TCRdb to about 2019). Turning to the overall study: The study examined how the anti-CD2 antibody siplizumab affects alloreactive T-cell subsets in allogeneic mixed lymphocyte reactions built from human PBMCs.

The library was produced with the immunoSEQ multiplex PCR assay. Some 1.1 x 10^5 TCR templates per sample were assayed on the deep sequencing platform. Genomic DNA extracted from sorted T cells was used for TCRbeta CDR3 sequencing. Regarding the original processing steps: The R programming language was used for clonal analysis of the TCRbeta CDR3 data. Alloreactive CD4+ and CD8+ clones were defined by comparing unstimulated samples with post-reaction CFSE-low samples. Regulatory or non-regulatory origin of alloreactive CD4+ clones was assigned by matching sequences to the sorted unstimulated Treg and non-Treg repertoires. TCRdb limited this immuneACCESS table to in-frame rearrangements with V and J called. A share of clones is missing; checked studies link under half to unresolved V genes, and the rest is unexplained. V, J and clone size derive from that table, while D and trimming were established from the DNA sequence. For this sample the table gives about 75,000 clones, of which 93% were detected only once. Over 4% of the sample is held by the ten biggest clonotypes.

What the work shows at the level of the full study, not this receptor alone: A naive or memory phenotype could not be assigned to roughly 75-96% of proliferating CD4+ or CD8+ clones. No functional confirmation was obtained for the suppressive function of proliferating Tregs from siplizumab cultures. Unstimulated naive T cells appeared to be more diverse than memory T cells, and naive cells seemed to make a substantial contribution to the alloresponse. Sequences below about 10^-5 frequency were poorly captured, so only a minor fraction of alloreactive clones could be mapped to unstimulated subsets. In reactions with siplizumab, an average of approximately 70% of mappable alloreactive CD4+ clones were Treg-derived, compared with approximately 29% in control reactions. The cumulative frequency of alloreactive sequences that could be traced back to unstimulated CD4+ memory T cells was significantly reduced by siplizumab.

Sorted unstimulated T cells, along with proliferating T cells recovered from mixed lymphocyte reactions, underwent TCRbeta CDR3 sequencing. Fresh whole blood from approximately ten HLA-typed healthy donors was used to isolate PBMCs. CDR1 SGHNT and CDR2 YYREEE were looked up in the germline V gene (reference sequence). V was cut back by 4 bases and J by 8 bases, leaving a gap of 9 bases between them. The CDR3, from cysteine to phenylalanine, totals 12 residues. The DNA shown is the 36-base CDR3, in frame from base 1. The origin of this receptor is a human donor in good health. Material for sequencing was CD8+ T cells sorted from blood. The V and J genes are TRBV5-4 and TRBJ2-2; the D gene lacks a confident call. Read as DNA, the sequence is TGTGCCAGCAGCCTTCGGCCGGGGGAGCTGTTTTTT. The resulting protein is CASSLRPGELFF.